This T cell receptor beta chain was sequenced during a study of control samples from healthy donors and cancer patients. Germline V CDR1 and CDR2: SGHTA, FQGTGA. V was cut by 2 bases and J by 1 base, with 11 bases left in between. This CDR3 has 16 residues. This clone was picked up a small number of times. Measured with immunoSEQ multiplex PCR; TCRdb has only the in-frame clones, and not every one. This table has 150,000 to 200,000 clones, 90% appearing once. The V gene is TRBV7-3, the J gene TRBJ2-2, with a tentative D call TRBD1 (5 bases). What was sequenced was blood. The source of this sequence is a woman aged 50 to 60 in good health. CDR3 protein: CASSLQGVRNTGELFF. CDR3 DNA sequence: TGTGCCAGCAGCTTACAGGGCGTCAGGAACACCGGGGAGCTGTTTTTT.